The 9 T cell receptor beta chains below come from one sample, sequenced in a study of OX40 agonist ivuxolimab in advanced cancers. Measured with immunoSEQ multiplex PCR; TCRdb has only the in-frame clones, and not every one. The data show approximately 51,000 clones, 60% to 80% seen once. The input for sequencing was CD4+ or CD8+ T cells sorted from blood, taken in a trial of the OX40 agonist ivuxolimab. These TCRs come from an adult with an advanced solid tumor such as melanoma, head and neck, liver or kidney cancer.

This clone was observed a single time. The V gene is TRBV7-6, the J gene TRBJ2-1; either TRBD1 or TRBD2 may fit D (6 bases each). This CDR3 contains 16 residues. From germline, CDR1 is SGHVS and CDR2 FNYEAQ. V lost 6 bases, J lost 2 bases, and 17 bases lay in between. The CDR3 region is CASSYRGQGPYNEQFF. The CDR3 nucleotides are TGTGCCAGCAGTTACCGGGGGCAGGGACCCTACAATGAGCAGTTCTTC. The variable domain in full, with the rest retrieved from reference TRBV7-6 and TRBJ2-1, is GAGVSQSPRYKVTKRGQDVALRCDPISGHVSLYWYRQALGQGPEFLTYFNYEAQQDKSGLPNDRFSAERPEGSISTLTIQRTEQRDSAMYRCASSYRGQGPYNEQFFGPGTRLTVL.

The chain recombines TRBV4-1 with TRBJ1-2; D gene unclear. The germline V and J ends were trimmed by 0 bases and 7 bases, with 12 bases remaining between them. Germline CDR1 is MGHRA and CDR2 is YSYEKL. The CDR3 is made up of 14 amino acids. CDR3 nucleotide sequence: TGCGCCAGCAGCCAAGAGAGGGCAGGTCGTGGCTACACCTTC. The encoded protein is CASSQERAGRGYTF.

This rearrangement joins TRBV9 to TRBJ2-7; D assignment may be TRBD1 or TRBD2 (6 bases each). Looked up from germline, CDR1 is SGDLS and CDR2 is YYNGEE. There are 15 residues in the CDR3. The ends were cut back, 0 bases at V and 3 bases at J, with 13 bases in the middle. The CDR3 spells CASSVAMEGDYEQYF. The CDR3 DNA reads TGTGCCAGCAGCGTAGCTATGGAGGGGGACTACGAGCAGTACTTC.

CDR3 region: CAISDSNRGLDEQYF. In nucleotides, the CDR3 is TGTGCCATCAGTGACTCAAACAGGGGGCTCGACGAGCAGTACTTC. The chain couples TRBV10-3 to TRBJ2-7, with TRBD1 identical over 9 bases. Germline values: CDR1 ENHRY, CDR2 SYGVKD. Losses at the gene ends were 3 bases for V and 5 bases for J; bases not matched to a gene: 8. The CDR3 is made up of 15 amino acids.

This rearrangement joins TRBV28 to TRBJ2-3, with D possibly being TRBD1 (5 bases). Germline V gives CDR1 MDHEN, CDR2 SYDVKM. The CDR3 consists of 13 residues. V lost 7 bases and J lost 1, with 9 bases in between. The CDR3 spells CASILGGTDTQYF. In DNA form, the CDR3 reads TGTGCCAGCATCCTAGGGGGCACAGATACGCAGTATTTT.

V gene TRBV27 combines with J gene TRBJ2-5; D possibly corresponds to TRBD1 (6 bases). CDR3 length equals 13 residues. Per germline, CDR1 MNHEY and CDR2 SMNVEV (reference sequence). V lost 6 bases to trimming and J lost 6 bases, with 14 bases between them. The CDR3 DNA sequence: TGTGCCAGCAGCCTAGGACAGAAGCAGACCCAGTACTTC. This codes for CASSLGQKQTQYF.

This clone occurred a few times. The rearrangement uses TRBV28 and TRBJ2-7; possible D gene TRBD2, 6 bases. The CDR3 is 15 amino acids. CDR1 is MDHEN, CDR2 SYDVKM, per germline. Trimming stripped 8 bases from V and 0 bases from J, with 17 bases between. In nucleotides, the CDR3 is TGTGCCAGCTTAACCCCGGGGAGGAGCTCCTACGAGCAGTACTTC. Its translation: CASLTPGRSSYEQYF. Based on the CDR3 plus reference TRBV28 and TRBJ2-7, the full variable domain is DVKVTQSSRYLVKRTGEKVFLECVQDMDHENMFWYRQDPGLGLRLIYFSYDVKMKEKGDIPEGYSVSREKKERFSLILESASTNQTSMYLCASLTPGRSSYEQYFGPGTRLTVT.

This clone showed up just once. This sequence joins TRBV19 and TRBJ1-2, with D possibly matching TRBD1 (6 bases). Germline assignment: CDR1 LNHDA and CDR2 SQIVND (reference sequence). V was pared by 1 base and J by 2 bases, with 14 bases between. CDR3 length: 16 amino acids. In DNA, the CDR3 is TGTGCCAGTAGTATAGGACGTTCGGACAGCAACTATGGCTACACCTTC. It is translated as CASSIGRSDSNYGYTF.

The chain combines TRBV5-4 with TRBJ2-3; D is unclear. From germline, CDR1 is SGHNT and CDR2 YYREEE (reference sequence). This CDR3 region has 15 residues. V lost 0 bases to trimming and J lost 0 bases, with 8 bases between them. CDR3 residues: CASSLGGFSTDTQYF. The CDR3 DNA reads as TGTGCCAGCAGCTTGGGGGGTTTTAGCACAGATACGCAGTATTTT.